Shown below are 30 T cell receptor beta chains from a single sample sequenced in a study of blood T cell repertoires in COVID-19. Repertoires were generated with immunoSEQ multiplex PCR, while TCRdb's copy carries only in-frame clones and drops some. This repertoire shows around 150,000 clones, 80% to 90% found once; its top ten account for roughly 3.5%. What was sequenced was peripheral blood. All receptors derive from a man between 65 and 85 years old with acute or convalescent COVID-19.

This clone was counted a few times. CDR3 DNA sequence: TGCGCCAGCAGCCCGACTAGCGGGAGGGCCGGAGATACGCAGTATTTT. The encoded protein is CASSPTSGRAGDTQYF. The V call is TRBV4-1, the J call TRBJ2-3, with TRBD2 identical over 14 bases. The junction had 5 bases not matched to a gene; V was cut back by 4 bases and J by 5 bases. The CDR3 length is 16 residues. Germline V gives CDR1 MGHRA, CDR2 YSYEKL.

The chain has TRBV6-2 or TRBV6-3 and TRBJ2-7, with D possibly matching TRBD1 (6 bases). Germline V gene data show CDR1 as MNHEY and CDR2 as SVGEGT. This CDR3 region has 14 residues. V was pared by 5 bases and J by 3 bases, with 14 bases between. The CDR3 here is CASSIRGRFYEQYF. CDR3 nucleotide sequence: TGTGCCAGCAGTATCAGGGGACGTTTCTACGAGCAGTACTTC.

The V call is TRBV9, the J call TRBJ1-3; D is unclear. The CDR3 runs 15 residues. V was cut by 1 base and J by 1 base, with 9 bases left in between. CDR1 is SGDLS, CDR2 YYNGEE, per germline. The CDR3 nucleotides are TGTGCCAGCAGCGTACAGGCCCAATCTGGAAACACCATATATTTT. Its translation is CASSVQAQSGNTIYF.

CDR3 region: CASSPIRGPGREFGYTF. Here the CDR3 DNA reads TGTGCCAGCAGCCCGATCCGAGGTCCGGGACGGGAGTTCGGCTACACCTTC. This chain connects TRBV5-4 to TRBJ1-2, with D possibly matching TRBD1 (5 bases). Trimming stripped 4 bases from V and 8 bases from J, with 27 bases between. Germline loops: CDR1 SGHNT, CDR2 YYREEE (reference sequence). CDR3 length: 17 amino acids.

The chain combines TRBV4-3 with TRBJ2-7; no clear D gene. Trimming took 4 bases from V and 0 from J, leaving 10 bases between them. CDR1 LGHNA and CDR2 YSLEER come from the germline V gene. The CDR3 is made up of 14 amino acids. The CDR3 sequence: CASSPELLSYEQYF. The CDR3 nucleotides read TGCGCCAGCAGCCCCGAGCTCCTCTCCTACGAGCAGTACTTC.

The chain links TRBV20-1 to TRBJ2-7, with D perhaps matching TRBD2 (6 bases). The CDR3 covers 14 residues. Trimming took off 3 bases at V and 5 bases at J, with 17 bases between the two ends. Per the germline V gene, CDR1 is DFQATT and CDR2 is SNEGSKA (reference sequence). CDR3 in DNA: TGCAGTGCTAGTGCCGCGGGACTGAGAAACGAGCAGTACTTC. It yields the protein CSASAAGLRNEQYF.

The chain links TRBV6-5 to TRBJ2-1; 9 nucleotides line up with TRBD2. Germline-derived CDR1 and CDR2 are MNHEY and SVGAGI. V was clipped by 5 bases and J by 4 bases; unmatched bases: 6. The CDR3 runs 15 residues. The DNA of the CDR3 is TGTGCCAGCAGTCCCAGCGGGAGGACTTACAATGAGCAGTTCTTC. Translating gives CASSPSGRTYNEQFF.

The chain uses TRBV6-6 and TRBJ1-4, with 11 nucleotides matching TRBD1. The germline CDR1 and CDR2 sequences are MNHNY and SVGAGI (reference sequence). This CDR3 comprises 16 residues. The junction had 9 bases not matched to a gene; V was cut back by 2 bases and J by 10 bases. The CDR3 DNA sequence: TGTGCCAGCAGTTACGACGGGACAGGGGGGGTCGGAAAACTGTTTTTT. Protein sequence: CASSYDGTGGVGKLFF.

The V call is TRBV2, the J call TRBJ2-7; a possible D gene is TRBD2 (6 bases). Germline V gene sequence: CDR1 SNHLY, CDR2 FYNNEI. The CDR3 has 14 residues. The V gene lost 2 bases and the J gene lost 2 bases, with 10 bases spanning the gap. CDR3 region: CASSERRGPYEQYF. In nucleotides, the CDR3 is TGTGCCAGCAGTGAACGGAGGGGACCCTACGAGCAGTACTTC.

The V call is TRBV24-1, the J call TRBJ1-1; D is perhaps TRBD1 (5 bases). The V and J ends lost 7 bases and 1 base respectively, with 6 bases between them. CDR1 and CDR2 (germline): KGHDR, SFDVKD. The CDR3 length is 12 residues. As DNA, the CDR3 is TGTGCCACCAGAAGGGGGAACACTGAAGCTTTCTTT. Its protein product is CATRRGNTEAFF.

CDR3 residues: CASSVGGSPTGELFF. The CDR3 bases are TGTGCCAGCAGCGTAGGGGGCAGTCCCACCGGGGAGCTGTTTTTT. This chain connects TRBV9 to TRBJ2-2, with D possibly TRBD1 on 5 matching bases. Germline V lookup: CDR1 SGDLS, CDR2 YYNGEE. The CDR3 sequence is 15 residues long. Trimming shortened V by 0 bases and J by 4 bases, and 10 bases separated the two germline ends. Complete variable domain (other parts from reference TRBV9 and TRBJ2-2): DSGVTQTPKHLITATGQRVTLRCSPRSGDLSVYWYQQSLDQGLQFLIQYYNGEERAKGNILERFSAQQFPDLHSELNLSSLELGDSALYFCASSVGGSPTGELFFGEGSRLTVL.

The rearrangement uses TRBV11-1 and TRBJ2-1, with D possibly TRBD2 on 5 matching bases. CDR3 length equals 14 residues. Trimming shortened V by 0 bases and J by 3 bases, and 6 bases separated the two germline ends. From germline, CDR1 is SGHAT and CDR2 FQDESV (reference sequence). The CDR3 bases are TGTGCCAGCAGCTTAGCGGGAGTCTACAATGAGCAGTTCTTC. Translation gives CASSLAGVYNEQFF.

The chain joins TRBV13 to TRBJ1-1, with 7 bases aligning to TRBD1. CDR1 and CDR2 from the germline V gene are PRHDT and FYEKMQ (reference sequence). This CDR3 is 13 amino acids long. V trimming: 5 bases; J trimming: 3 bases; junction bases outside the gene matches: 3. The CDR3 here is CASSRTGDTEAFF. CDR3 in DNA: TGTGCCAGCAGCAGAACAGGGGACACTGAAGCTTTCTTT. The complete variable domain, with remaining parts taken from reference TRBV13 and TRBJ1-1, reads AAGVIQSPRHLIKEKRETATLKCYPIPRHDTVYWYQQGPGQDPQFLISFYEKMQSDKGSIPDRFSAQQFSDYHSELNMSSLELGDSALYFCASSRTGDTEAFFGQGTRLTVV.

The V gene is TRBV28, the J gene TRBJ2-7; TRBD2 matches 11 bases. The V gene's germline CDR1 is MDHEN and CDR2 SYDVKM. Trimming cost V 7 bases and J 0 bases; bases outside gene matches: 5. The CDR3 is 15 amino acids. The CDR3 is CASTLTSGASYEQYF. For the CDR3, the DNA is TGTGCCAGCACCCTGACTAGCGGGGCCTCCTACGAGCAGTACTTC.

The rearrangement links TRBV3-1 (or the pseudogene TRBV3-2) to TRBJ1-1, with TRBD1 as a possible D gene (5 bases). V lost 1 base to trimming and J lost 2 bases, with 8 bases between them. This CDR3 contains 14 residues. Germline V gives CDR1 LGHDT, CDR2 YNNKEL (reference sequence). CDR3 loop: CASSQGQTNTEAFF. The CDR3 DNA sequence: TGTGCCAGCAGCCAAGGACAGACAAACACTGAAGCTTTCTTT.

The rearrangement uses TRBV12-5 and TRBJ2-7; TRBD1 agrees at 7 bases. Germline trimming cut 0 bases from V and 6 bases from J; bases unmatched to any gene: 8. The CDR3 has 15 amino acids. Germline CDR1 and CDR2: LGHNT and FRNRAP. The CDR3 protein is CASGLVIVNRGEQYF. Here the CDR3 DNA reads TGTGCTAGTGGTTTGGTAATCGTGAACAGGGGCGAGCAGTACTTC.

The rearrangement links TRBV5-1 to TRBJ2-1; 13 nucleotides align to TRBD2. The V segment lost 3 bases and the J segment 5 bases; nucleotides outside the gene matches: 2. This CDR3 spans 15 amino acids. CDR1 and CDR2 (germline): SGHRS, YFSETQ. The CDR3 region has the DNA TGCGCCAGCAGCTCGGGACTAGCGGGAAACAATGAGCAGTTCTTC. Amino acids: CASSSGLAGNNEQFF.

In this sample, this clone turned up once. This chain uses TRBV5-4 with TRBJ1-5, with a tentative D call TRBD1 (6 bases). Germline V gives CDR1 SGHNT, CDR2 YYREEE (reference sequence). V gave up 0 bases and J gave up 4 bases, with 11 bases separating them. This CDR3 is 15 amino acids long. This CDR3 is CASSLGGQNNQPQHF. Here the CDR3 DNA reads TGTGCCAGCAGCTTGGGAGGACAGAATAATCAGCCCCAGCATTTT.

This clone was detected a few times. The chain links TRBV28 to TRBJ2-1, with a weak D call TRBD1 (6 bases). V shed 7 bases and J shed 12 bases, with 22 bases lying between them. Germline V gene data show CDR1 as MDHEN and CDR2 as SYDVKM. This CDR3 region has 14 residues. CDR3 bases: TGTGCCAGCACCCCAGGACGGGACACCCAGTGGCAGTTCTTC. It codes for CASTPGRDTQWQFF.

This clone is a singleton in its sample. This chain connects TRBV5-8 to TRBJ2-5; D gene uncertain. The CDR3 is 13 residues long. CDR1 is SGHTS, CDR2 YDEGEE, per germline. Trimming pared 4 bases from V and 4 bases from J, leaving 11 bases between. The CDR3 DNA reads TGTGCCAGCAGCCTTACTGGTGCAGAGACCCAGTACTTC. Encoded protein: CASSLTGAETQYF.

As DNA, the CDR3 is TGTGCCAGTAGTATTGGGACAGGGGGCATGGAGACCCAGTACTTC. Amino acid sequence: CASSIGTGGMETQYF. This rearrangement joins TRBV19 to TRBJ2-5, with 12 nucleotides matching TRBD1. Looked up from germline, CDR1 is LNHDA and CDR2 is SQIVND (reference sequence). The CDR3 has 15 amino acids. J was trimmed by 5 bases and V by 3 bases; bases with no gene match: 4.

This chain joins TRBV6-2 or TRBV6-3 and TRBJ2-1; 9 nucleotides line up with TRBD2. J gave up 8 bases and V 5 bases, and 10 bases lay outside the gene matches. The CDR3 runs to 15 residues. Germline lookup yields CDR1 MNHEY and CDR2 SVGEGT. CDR3 nucleotides: TGTGCCAGCAGTGTCGGGACTAGCCGCAGCCATGAGCAGTTCTTC. As protein: CASSVGTSRSHEQFF.

The V call is TRBV19, the J call TRBJ2-3; D uncertain. V lost 1 base and J 6 bases, leaving 11 bases between the germline ends. The germline CDR1 and CDR2 sequences are LNHDA and SQIVND (reference sequence). This CDR3 spans 14 amino acids. Here the CDR3 reads CASSIAGLVDTQYF. The CDR3 bases are TGTGCCAGTAGTATAGCCGGGTTGGTGGATACGCAGTATTTT. The complete variable domain, with remaining parts taken from reference TRBV19 and TRBJ2-3, reads DGGITQSPKYLFRKEGQNVTLSCEQNLNHDAMYWYRQDPGQGLRLIYYSQIVNDFQKGDIAEGYSVSREKKESFPLTVTSAQKNPTAFYLCASSIAGLVDTQYFGPGTRLTVL.

This clone has just a few counts. The chain is built from TRBV29-1 and TRBJ2-5; 8 bases are a match to TRBD1. Trimming at V came to 7 bases and at J to 0 bases, leaving 4 bases not matched to a gene. Germline CDR1 SQVTM, CDR2 ANQGSEA. This CDR3 is built from 13 residues. CDR3 in amino acids: CSASTGDQETQYF. The CDR3 DNA sequence: TGCAGCGCTTCGACAGGGGACCAAGAGACCCAGTACTTC.

The rearrangement joins TRBV19 to TRBJ2-3; a possible D gene is TRBD2 (6 bases). The germline gives CDR1 LNHDA, CDR2 SQIVND (reference sequence). V was pared by 6 bases and J by 0 bases, with 16 bases between. The CDR3 consists of 16 residues. This CDR3 is CASSLPGVTSTDTQYF. CDR3 nucleotide sequence: TGTGCCAGTAGCCTGCCGGGAGTTACTAGCACAGATACGCAGTATTTT.

The chain uses TRBV7-8 and TRBJ1-3; 8 bases match TRBD1. Germline loops: CDR1 SGHVS, CDR2 FQNEAQ. V gave up 6 bases and J gave up 5 bases; unmatched junction bases: 9. The CDR3 length is 15 residues. CDR3 coding DNA: TGTGCCAGCAGTCCGAACAGGGGGTTGCGAAACACCATATATTTT. Translating it yields CASSPNRGLRNTIYF.

The rearrangement uses TRBV11-1 and TRBJ2-7; possible D gene TRBD1, 6 bases. This CDR3 spans 14 amino acids. In germline, CDR1 is SGHAT, CDR2 FQDESV (reference sequence). Trimming took off 4 bases at V and 1 base at J, with 11 bases between the two ends. CDR3 sequence: CASSSDRLSYEQYF. CDR3 DNA sequence: TGTGCCAGCAGCTCAGACAGGTTGTCCTACGAGCAGTACTTC.

Only one count was recorded for this clone. J is TRBJ2-7 and V is TRBV15; maybe TRBD2 (5 bases). The germline gives CDR1 LNHNV, CDR2 YYDKDF (reference sequence). The CDR3 is 14 residues long. Trimming removed 5 bases from V and 5 bases from J, with 16 bases in between. Here the CDR3 DNA reads TGTGCCACCAGCTCCCCAAGGAGGCAGGACGAGCAGTACTTC. This encodes CATSSPRRQDEQYF.

The chain is built from TRBV19 and TRBJ2-4; D is ambiguous. Per the germline V gene, CDR1 is LNHDA and CDR2 is SQIVND (reference sequence). V gave up 3 bases and J gave up 6 bases, with 12 bases separating them. The CDR3 extends over 14 amino acids. DNA of the CDR3: TGTGCCAGTAGTATTCAACTATCCGGAAACATTCAGTACTTC. Amino acid sequence: CASSIQLSGNIQYF.

The CDR3 nucleotides are TGTGCCAGCAGCTCAAATCTGGACAGGAATCTTCAGCCCCAGCATTTT. Encoded protein: CASSSNLDRNLQPQHF. The V gene is TRBV7-8, the J gene TRBJ1-5, with TRBD1 identical over 7 bases. Per germline, CDR1 SGHVS and CDR2 FQNEAQ. The CDR3 length is 16 residues. Unmatched junction bases numbered 12, after V lost 4 bases and J lost 6 bases. The whole variable domain, remainder taken from reference TRBV7-8 and TRBJ1-5, is GAGVSQSPRYKVAKRGQDVALRCDPISGHVSLFWYQQALGQGPEFLTYFQNEAQLDKSGLPSDRFFAERPEGSVSTLKIQRTQQEDSAVYLCASSSNLDRNLQPQHFGDGTRLSIL.